This T cell receptor beta chain was retrieved from a study of beta chain features in type 1 diabetes. Study observations and caveats: Type 1 diabetes patients showed a moderate but significant shortening of TCRB CDR3s in all four CD4+ subsets. Over-representation of high TCR-expressing cells was a possible consequence of cDNA sequencing.

The whole isolated RNA underwent reverse transcription, so sequencing captured expressed TCRB transcripts. This table comes from immunoSEQ multiplex PCR, and its TCRdb copy is limited to in-frame clones, with some not included. In the table there are 640,000 or so clones, 11% to 15% of which are singletons. A remark on this clone: Its antigen is as yet unknown.

This receptor was obtained from a man in his late teens or twenties with type 1 diabetes. The sample consisted of naive CD4+ T cells from blood.

The CDR3 nucleotides read TGTGCCAGCTCACCAGGGCCTCGCACAGATACGCAGTATTTT. This translates into CASSPGPRTDTQYF. This chain connects TRBV18 to TRBJ2-3; D gene uncertain. Germline values: CDR1 KGHSH, CDR2 LQKENI. The CDR3 length is 14 residues. The V end lost 2 bases, the J end lost 1 base, and 7 bases lay between the germline ends.